The clone carrying this T cell receptor (beta chain) was seen only a few times. Antigen unknown. This entry comes from a study of CD8 T cells in ankylosing spondylitis. V was clipped by 4 bases and J by 8 bases; unmatched bases: 15. The CDR3 runs to 17 residues. Germline loops: CDR1 KGHDR, CDR2 SFDVKD. Quantitative molecular-barcoded 5'-RACE generated the TCR beta libraries. Using its own MiXCR run on the 5' RACE reads, TCRdb lists one record per CDR3 protein. The sample yields approximately 250,000 distinct CDR3 sequences, 24% seen once. General observations from the study: Reportedly, disease-linked clones are significantly enriched in ankylosing spondylitis patients' matched synovial fluid. Some of the motif variants had earlier been found in reactive arthritis patients' fluid and blood.

Sequenced material: blood, either unsorted or a sorted T cell fraction (not recorded which). This chain links TRBV24-1 with TRBJ2-1; TRBD1 agrees at 8 bases. This clonotype was obtained from a male donor with ankylosing spondylitis or in good health (not recorded which). The CDR3 is CATSDPKQGVSGDEQFF. DNA of the CDR3: TGTGCCACCAGTGACCCTAAACAGGGGGTAAGTGGCGATGAGCAGTTCTTC.